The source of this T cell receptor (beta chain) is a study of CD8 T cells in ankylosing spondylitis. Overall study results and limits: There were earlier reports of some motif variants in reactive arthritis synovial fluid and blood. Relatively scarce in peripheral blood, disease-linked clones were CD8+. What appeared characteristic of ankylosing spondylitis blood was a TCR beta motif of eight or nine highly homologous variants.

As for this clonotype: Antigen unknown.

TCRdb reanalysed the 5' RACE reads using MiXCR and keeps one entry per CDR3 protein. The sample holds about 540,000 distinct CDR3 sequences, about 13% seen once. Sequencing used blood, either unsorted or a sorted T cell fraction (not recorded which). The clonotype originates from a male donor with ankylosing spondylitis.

This chain's CDR3 is CASSPPRGEQYF. Here the CDR3 DNA reads TGTGCCAGCAGCCCGCCTAGAGGCGAGCAGTACTTC. The chain uses TRBV7-9 and TRBJ2-7, with D hard to call. V was trimmed by 5 bases and J by 6 bases, leaving 11 bases between them. This CDR3 has 12 residues. Germline loops: CDR1 SEHNR, CDR2 FQNEAQ (reference sequence).